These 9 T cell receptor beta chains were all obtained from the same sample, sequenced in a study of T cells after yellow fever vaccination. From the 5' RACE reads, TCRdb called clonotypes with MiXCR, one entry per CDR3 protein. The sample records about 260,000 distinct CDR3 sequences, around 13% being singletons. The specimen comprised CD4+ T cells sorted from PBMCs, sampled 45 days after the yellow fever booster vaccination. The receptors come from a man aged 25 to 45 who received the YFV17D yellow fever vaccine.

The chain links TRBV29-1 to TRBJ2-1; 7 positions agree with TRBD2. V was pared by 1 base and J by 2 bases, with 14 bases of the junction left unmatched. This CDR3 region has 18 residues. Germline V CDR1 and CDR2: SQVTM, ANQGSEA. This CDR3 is CSVEVFGGSISTYNEQFF. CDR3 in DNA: TGCAGCGTTGAAGTGTTTGGCGGGAGTATCTCTACCTACAATGAGCAGTTCTTC.

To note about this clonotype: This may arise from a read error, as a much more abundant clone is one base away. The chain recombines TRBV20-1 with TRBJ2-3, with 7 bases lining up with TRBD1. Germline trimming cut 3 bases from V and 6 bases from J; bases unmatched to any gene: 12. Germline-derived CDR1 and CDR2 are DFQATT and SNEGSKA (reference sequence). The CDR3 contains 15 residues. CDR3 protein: CSARVAGGPSDTQYF. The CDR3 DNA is TGCAGTGCTAGGGTGGCAGGGGGACCAAGCGATACGCAGTATTTT.

Here the CDR3 reads CASSQDYRGSYEQYF. CDR3 DNA: TGCGCCAGCAGCCAAGATTACAGGGGGTCCTACGAGCAGTACTTC. This rearrangement joins TRBV4-3 to TRBJ2-7, with 8 nucleotides matching TRBD1. Trimming at V came to 0 bases and at J to 1 base, leaving 2 bases not matched to a gene. The germline V gene encodes CDR1 LGHNA and CDR2 YSLEER. CDR3 length equals 15 residues.

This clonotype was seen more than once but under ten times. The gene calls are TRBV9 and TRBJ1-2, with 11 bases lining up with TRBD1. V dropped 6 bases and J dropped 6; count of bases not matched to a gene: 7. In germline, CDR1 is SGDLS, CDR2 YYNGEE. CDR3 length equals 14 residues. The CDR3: CASNRTGGDHGYTF. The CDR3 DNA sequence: TGTGCCAGCAATCGGACAGGGGGCGATCATGGCTACACCTTC.

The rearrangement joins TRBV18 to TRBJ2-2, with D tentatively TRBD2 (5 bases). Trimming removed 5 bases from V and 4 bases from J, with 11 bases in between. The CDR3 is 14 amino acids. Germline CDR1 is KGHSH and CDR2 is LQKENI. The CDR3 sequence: CASSSTRGTGELFF. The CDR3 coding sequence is TGTGCCAGCTCATCAACCCGGGGCACCGGGGAGCTGTTTTTT. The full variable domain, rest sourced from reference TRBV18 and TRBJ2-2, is NAGVMQNPRHLVRRRGQEARLRCSPMKGHSHVYWYRQLPEEGLKFMVYLQKENIIDESGMPKERFSAEFPKEGPSILRIQQVVRGDSAAYFCASSSTRGTGELFFGEGSRLTVL.

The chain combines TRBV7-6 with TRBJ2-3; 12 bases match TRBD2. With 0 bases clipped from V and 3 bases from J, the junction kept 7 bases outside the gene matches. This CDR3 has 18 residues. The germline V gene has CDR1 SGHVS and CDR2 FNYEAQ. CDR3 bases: TGTGCCAGCAGCTTAGCGCTGGGACTAGCGGGTGAAACAGATACGCAGTATTTT. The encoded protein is CASSLALGLAGETDTQYF.

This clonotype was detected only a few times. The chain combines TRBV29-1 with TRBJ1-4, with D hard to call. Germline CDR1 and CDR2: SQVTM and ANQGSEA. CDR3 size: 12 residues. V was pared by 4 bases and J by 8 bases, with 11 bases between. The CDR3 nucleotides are TGCAGCGTTGTGCAGGCGGGCGAAAAACTGTTTTTT. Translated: CSVVQAGEKLFF.

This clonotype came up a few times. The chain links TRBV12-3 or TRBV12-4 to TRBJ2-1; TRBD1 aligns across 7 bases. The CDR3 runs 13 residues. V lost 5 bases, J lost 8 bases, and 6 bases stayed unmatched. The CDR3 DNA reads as TGTGCCAGCAGTCGGTCAGGGGGATATGAGCAGTTCTTC. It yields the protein CASSRSGGYEQFF.

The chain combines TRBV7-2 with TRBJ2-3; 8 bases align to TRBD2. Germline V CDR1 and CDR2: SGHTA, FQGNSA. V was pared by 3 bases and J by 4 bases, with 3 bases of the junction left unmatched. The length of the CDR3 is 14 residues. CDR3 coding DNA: TGTGCCAGCAGCTTCAATAGCGGGGCAGATACGCAGTATTTT. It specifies CASSFNSGADTQYF.